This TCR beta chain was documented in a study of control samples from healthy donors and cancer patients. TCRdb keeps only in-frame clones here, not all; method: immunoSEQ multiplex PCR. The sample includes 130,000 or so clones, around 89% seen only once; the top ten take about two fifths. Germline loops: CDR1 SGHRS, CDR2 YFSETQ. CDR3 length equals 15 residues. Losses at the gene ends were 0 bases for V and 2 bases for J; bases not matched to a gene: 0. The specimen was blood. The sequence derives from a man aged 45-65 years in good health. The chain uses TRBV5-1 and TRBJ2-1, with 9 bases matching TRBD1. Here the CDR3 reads CASSLDRGPYNEQFF. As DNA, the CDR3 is TGCGCCAGCAGCTTGGACAGGGGGCCCTACAATGAGCAGTTCTTC. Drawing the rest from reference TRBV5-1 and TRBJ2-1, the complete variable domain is KAGVTQTPRYLIKTRGQQVTLSCSPISGHRSVSWYQQTPGQGLQFLFEYFSETQRNKGNFPGRFSGRQFSNSRSEMNVSTLELGDSALYLCASSLDRGPYNEQFFGPGTRLTVL.